Sequencing of this T cell receptor (beta chain) was carried out in a study of blood T cell repertoires in COVID-19. Overall study: From T cells, B-cell-depleted T cells, or PBMCs came the material, which was cDNA or gDNA.

Per the authors' pipeline: For nucleated cells, counts were estimated from reference gene primer amplification. Produced via immunoSEQ multiplex PCR; TCRdb's table is partial and in-frame only. The DNA was the basis for D and trimming; V, J and clone size are from that table. The sample records around 250,000 clones, around 85% being singletons. Individuals drawn from 20 to 25 US areas were roughly 18 to 95 years old. Participants reported their clinical history, and cohort assignment relied on those reports. The material sequenced was PBMCs or T cells enriched from blood (not recorded which). This clonotype was sampled from a woman aged 45 to 65 who had recovered from COVID-19.

CDR3 residues: CASSPREGLSYEQYF. The CDR3 DNA reads as TGTGCCAGCAGTCCCCGGGAGGGCCTCTCCTACGAGCAGTACTTC. This chain uses TRBV27 with TRBJ2-7; 8 bases map to TRBD2. There are 15 residues in the CDR3. V dropped 5 bases and J dropped 0; count of bases not matched to a gene: 6. Germline CDR1 MNHEY, CDR2 SMNVEV (reference sequence).